The T cell receptor beta chain described here comes from a study of T cells after yellow fever vaccination. The overall study: Fractions with few cells were prepared using SMART-Seq v4 Ultra Low Input. Study-level findings and limits: Repertoires obtained by FACS sorting could include abundant clonotypes that entered as contaminants from the bulk population.

A process of 5'RACE template switching, which added a universal primer site and UMIs, was used to make TCR cDNA. MiXCR was run by TCRdb on the 5' RACE reads, yielding one entry per CDR3 protein. Among a few hundred thousand distinct CDR3 sequences listed, around 7% were seen once. The V and J ends lost 10 bases and 5 bases, in that order; junction bases with no gene match: 6. The CDR3 extends over 13 amino acids. Looked up from germline, CDR1 is ENHRY and CDR2 is SYGVKD. This clonotype has more than one count but fewer than ten. Its target is not known. The source is a man between 18 and 29 years old who received the YFV17D yellow fever vaccine. The V and J genes are TRBV10-3 and TRBJ2-5; 11 bases map to TRBD1. The source material was PBMCs, sampled approximately 47 days after the first yellow fever vaccination. The CDR3 reads CATGQGAGETQYF. The CDR3 DNA reads TGTGCCACCGGACAGGGGGCAGGGGAGACCCAGTACTTC.